This T cell receptor (beta chain) was found in a study of shared clonotypes between healthy human individuals. Study conclusions and caveats: Naive subsets generally exceeded memory subsets in estimated richness.

All donors were healthy HIV-negative adults lacking recent acute infections or vaccinations. Trimming took off 4 bases at V and 1 base at J, with 21 bases between the two ends. The CDR3 spans 17 residues. Sorted-subset replicate PCRs used around 0.2 ug DNA, approximately 27,000 T cell genomes. Using immunoSEQ multiplex PCR, the repertoire was profiled, and TCRdb retains in-frame clones only, with some absent. The profile shows 2 million to 2.5 million clones, under 95% of them singletons. With respect to this clone: Its cognate antigen is unknown.

This TCR was recovered from a man younger than 30 in good health. Some clones in this sample may be carry-over from other donors' samples. This sequence joins TRBV5-3 and TRBJ2-7, with D hard to call. TRBV5-3 is labeled an ORF, and its function is uncertain. Sequencing was carried out using naive CD4+ T cells from PBMCs. Subset defined: CD45RA+ positively selected. The CDR3 DNA follows: TGTGCCAGAAGCCTTGTGGCGTTCTCCTTCGGGTCCTACGAGCAGTACTTC. It yields the protein CARSLVAFSFGSYEQYF.